This T cell receptor (beta chain) was documented in a study of cytomegalovirus exposure and HLA in healthy donors. Regarding the study as a whole: Indistinguishable V segments, including TRBV6-2 and TRBV6-3, were excluded. A reported reduction in N-insertions relative to the approximately 690-donor mean was seen in an Asian-associated ancestry cluster in a later analysis.

At collection, donors were nominally healthy, but unrecorded immune exposures were probable. This CDR3 contains 14 residues. V trimming: 6 bases; J trimming: 6 bases; junction bases outside the gene matches: 2. The germline CDR1 and CDR2 sequences are MNHNS and SASEGT. About this clone itself: No antigen is known for it.

The primer mix had 60 Vbeta and 13 Jbeta primers. Some clones are missing from TCRdb's copy, which holds only in-frame ones; the method was immunoSEQ multiplex PCR. This sample has about 160,000 clones, with around 83% found just once. The clonotype was recovered from a man aged 45 to 65 in good health and CMV-seropositive. Sequencing was carried out using PBMCs. The chain recombines TRBV6-1 with TRBJ2-1; 13 positions match TRBD2. CDR3 in DNA: TGTGCCAGCAGCGGACTAGCGGGAGCCAATGAGCAGTTCTTC. It codes for CASSGLAGANEQFF.